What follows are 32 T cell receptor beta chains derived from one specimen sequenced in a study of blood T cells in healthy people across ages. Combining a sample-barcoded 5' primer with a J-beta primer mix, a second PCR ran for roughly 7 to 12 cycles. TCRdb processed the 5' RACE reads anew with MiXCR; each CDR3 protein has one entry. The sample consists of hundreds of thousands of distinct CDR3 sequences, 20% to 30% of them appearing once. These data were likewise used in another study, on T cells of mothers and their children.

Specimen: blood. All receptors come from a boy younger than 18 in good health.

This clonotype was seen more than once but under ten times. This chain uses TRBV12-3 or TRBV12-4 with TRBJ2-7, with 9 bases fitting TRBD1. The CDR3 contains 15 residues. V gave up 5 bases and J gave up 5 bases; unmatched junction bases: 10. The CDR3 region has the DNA TGTGCCAGCAGTCCCCTCTCCCGGGACAGGGACGAGCAGTACTTC. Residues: CASSPLSRDRDEQYF.

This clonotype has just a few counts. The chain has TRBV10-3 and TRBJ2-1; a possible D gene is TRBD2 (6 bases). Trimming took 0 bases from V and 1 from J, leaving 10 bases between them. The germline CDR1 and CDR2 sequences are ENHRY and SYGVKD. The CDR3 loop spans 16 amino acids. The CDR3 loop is CAISESWGESYNEQFF. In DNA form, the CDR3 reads TGTGCCATCAGTGAGTCGTGGGGGGAATCCTACAATGAGCAGTTCTTC.

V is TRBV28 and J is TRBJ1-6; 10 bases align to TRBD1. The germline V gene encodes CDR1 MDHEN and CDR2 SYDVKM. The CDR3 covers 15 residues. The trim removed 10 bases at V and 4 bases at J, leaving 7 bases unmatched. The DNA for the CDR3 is TGTGCCACGAGTGTGGGACAGGGGTATAATTCACCCCTCCACTTT. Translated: CATSVGQGYNSPLHF.

In nucleotides, the CDR3 is TGTGCCAGCAGCTCCCGACCCGATAATTCACCCCTCCACTTT. It is translated as CASSSRPDNSPLHF. V is TRBV7-2 and J is TRBJ1-6; D gene ambiguous. V was trimmed by 4 bases and J by 5 bases, leaving 9 bases between them. Germline CDR1 and CDR2: SGHTA and FQGNSA. The CDR3 is 14 amino acids.

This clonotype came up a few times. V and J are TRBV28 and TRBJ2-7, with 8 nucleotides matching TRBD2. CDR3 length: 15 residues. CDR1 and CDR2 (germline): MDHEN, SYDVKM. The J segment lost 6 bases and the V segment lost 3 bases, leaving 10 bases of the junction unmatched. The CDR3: CASSLTAGVGSEQYF. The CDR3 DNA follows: TGTGCCAGCAGTTTGACAGCGGGAGTAGGTAGCGAGCAGTACTTC.

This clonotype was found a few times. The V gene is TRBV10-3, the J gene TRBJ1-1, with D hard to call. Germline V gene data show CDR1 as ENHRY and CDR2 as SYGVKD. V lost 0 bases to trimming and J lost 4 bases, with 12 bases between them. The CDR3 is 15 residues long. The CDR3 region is CAISESPNPSTEAFF. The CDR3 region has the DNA TGTGCCATCAGTGAGTCACCCAACCCTAGCACTGAAGCTTTCTTT.

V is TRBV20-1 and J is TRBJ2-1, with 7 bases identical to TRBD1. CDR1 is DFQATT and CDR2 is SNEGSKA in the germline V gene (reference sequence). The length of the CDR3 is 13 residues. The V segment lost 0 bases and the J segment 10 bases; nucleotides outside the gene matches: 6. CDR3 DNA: TGCAGTGCTAGAGATTTAAGGGGGCGGGAGCAGTTCTTC. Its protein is CSARDLRGREQFF.

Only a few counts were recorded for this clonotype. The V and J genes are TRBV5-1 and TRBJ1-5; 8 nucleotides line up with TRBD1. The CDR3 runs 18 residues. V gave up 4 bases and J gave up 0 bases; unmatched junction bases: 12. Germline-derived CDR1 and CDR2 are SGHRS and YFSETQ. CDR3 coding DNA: TGCGCCAGCAGCAGTGGACAGGGAACTGCCTCTAGCAATCAGCCCCAGCATTTT. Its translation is CASSSGQGTASSNQPQHF.

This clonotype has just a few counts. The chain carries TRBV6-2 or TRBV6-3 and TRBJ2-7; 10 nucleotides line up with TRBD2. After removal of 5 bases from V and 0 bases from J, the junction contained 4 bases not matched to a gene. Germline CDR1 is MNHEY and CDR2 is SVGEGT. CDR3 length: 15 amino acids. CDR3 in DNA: TGTGCCAGCAGTAGAGGACTAGCGGTCTCCTACGAGCAGTACTTC. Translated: CASSRGLAVSYEQYF.

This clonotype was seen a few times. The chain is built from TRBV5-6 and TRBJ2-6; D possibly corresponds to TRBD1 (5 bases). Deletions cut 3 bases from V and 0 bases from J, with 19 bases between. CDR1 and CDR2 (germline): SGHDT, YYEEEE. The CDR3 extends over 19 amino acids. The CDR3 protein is CASSSIRAGLNSGANVLTF. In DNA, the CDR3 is TGTGCCAGCAGCTCGATCAGGGCAGGTCTGAACTCTGGGGCCAACGTCCTGACTTTC. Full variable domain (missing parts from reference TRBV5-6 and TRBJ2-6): DAGVTQSPTHLIKTRGQQVTLRCSPKSGHDTVSWYQQALGQGPQFIFQYYEEEERQRGNFPDRFSGHQFPNYSSELNVNALLLGDSALYLCASSSIRAGLNSGANVLTFGAGSRLTVL.

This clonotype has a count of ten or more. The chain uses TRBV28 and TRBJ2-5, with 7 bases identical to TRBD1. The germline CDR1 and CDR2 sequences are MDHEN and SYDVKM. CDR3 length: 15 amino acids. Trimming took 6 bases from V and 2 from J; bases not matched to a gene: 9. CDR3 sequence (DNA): TGTGCCAGCAGCGGCTGGGGACAGCTTCAAGAGACCCAGTACTTC. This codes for CASSGWGQLQETQYF. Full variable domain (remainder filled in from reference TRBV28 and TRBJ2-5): DVKVTQSSRYLVKRTGEKVFLECVQDMDHENMFWYRQDPGLGLRLIYFSYDVKMKEKGDIPEGYSVSREKKERFSLILESASTNQTSMYLCASSGWGQLQETQYFGPGTRLLVL.

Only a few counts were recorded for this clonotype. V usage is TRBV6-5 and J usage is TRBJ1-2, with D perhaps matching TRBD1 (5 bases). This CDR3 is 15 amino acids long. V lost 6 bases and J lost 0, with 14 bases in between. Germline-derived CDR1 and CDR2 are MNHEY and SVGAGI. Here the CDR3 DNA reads TGTGCCAGCAGCCCGACAGTTCCAACTAACTATGGCTACACCTTC. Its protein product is CASSPTVPTNYGYTF.

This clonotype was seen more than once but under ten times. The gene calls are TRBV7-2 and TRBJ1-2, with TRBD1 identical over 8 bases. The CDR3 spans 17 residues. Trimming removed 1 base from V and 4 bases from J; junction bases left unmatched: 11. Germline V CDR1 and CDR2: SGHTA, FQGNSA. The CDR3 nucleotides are TGTGCCAGCAGCTTAGAGATTCAGGGGGCGTTTTTCTATGGCTACACCTTC. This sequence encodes CASSLEIQGAFFYGYTF. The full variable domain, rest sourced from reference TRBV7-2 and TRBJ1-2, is GAGVSQSPSNKVTEKGKDVELRCDPISGHTALYWYRQSLGQGLEFLIYFQGNSAPDKSGLPSDRFSAERTGGSVSTLTIQRTQQEDSAVYLCASSLEIQGAFFYGYTFGSGTRLTVV.

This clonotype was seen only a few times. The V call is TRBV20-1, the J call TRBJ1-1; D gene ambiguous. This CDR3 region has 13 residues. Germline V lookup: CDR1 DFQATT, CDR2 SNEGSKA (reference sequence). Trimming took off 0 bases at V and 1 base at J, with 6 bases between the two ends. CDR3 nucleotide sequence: TGCAGTGCTAGAGATTGGACGAACACTGAAGCTTTCTTT. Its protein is CSARDWTNTEAFF.

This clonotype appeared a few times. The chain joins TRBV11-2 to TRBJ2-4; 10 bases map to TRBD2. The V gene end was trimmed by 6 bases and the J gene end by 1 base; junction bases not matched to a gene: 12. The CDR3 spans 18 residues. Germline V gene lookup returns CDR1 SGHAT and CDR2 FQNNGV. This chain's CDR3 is CASRHPAGGPMAKNIQYF. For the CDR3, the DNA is TGTGCCAGCAGACATCCAGCGGGGGGGCCCATGGCCAAAAACATTCAGTACTTC.

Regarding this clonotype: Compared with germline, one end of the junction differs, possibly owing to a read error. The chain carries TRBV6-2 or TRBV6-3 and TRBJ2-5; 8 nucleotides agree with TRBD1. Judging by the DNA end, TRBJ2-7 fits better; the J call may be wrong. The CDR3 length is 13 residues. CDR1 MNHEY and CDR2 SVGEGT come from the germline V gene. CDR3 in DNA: TGCGCCAGCACCGGGACAGGACGATACGAGCAGTACTTC. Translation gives CASTGTGRYEQYF.

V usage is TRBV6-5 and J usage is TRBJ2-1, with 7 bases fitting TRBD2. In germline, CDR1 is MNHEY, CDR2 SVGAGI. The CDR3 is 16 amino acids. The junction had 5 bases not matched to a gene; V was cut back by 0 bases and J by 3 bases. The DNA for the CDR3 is TGTGCCAGCAGTTACTCGACCGGGGGGAGCTACAATGAGCAGTTCTTC. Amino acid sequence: CASSYSTGGSYNEQFF.

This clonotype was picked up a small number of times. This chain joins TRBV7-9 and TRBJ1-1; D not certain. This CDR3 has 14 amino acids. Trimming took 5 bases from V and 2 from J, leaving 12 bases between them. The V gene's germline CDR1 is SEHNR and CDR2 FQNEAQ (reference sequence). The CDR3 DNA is TGTGCCAGCAGCGAAGGAGAGGGAAACACTGAAGCTTTCTTT. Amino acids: CASSEGEGNTEAFF.

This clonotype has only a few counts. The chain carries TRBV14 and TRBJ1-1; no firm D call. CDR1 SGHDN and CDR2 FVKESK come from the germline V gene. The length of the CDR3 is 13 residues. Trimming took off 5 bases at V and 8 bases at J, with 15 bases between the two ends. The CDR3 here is CASSTHRTGEAFF. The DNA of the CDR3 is TGTGCCAGCAGCACCCACCGGACGGGAGAAGCTTTCTTT.

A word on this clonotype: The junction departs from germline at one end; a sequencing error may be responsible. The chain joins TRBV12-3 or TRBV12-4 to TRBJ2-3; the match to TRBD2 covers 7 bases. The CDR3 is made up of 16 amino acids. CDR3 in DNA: TGTGCCAGCGCCCCTAGGGAGGGTGCGAGCACAGATATGCAGTATTTT. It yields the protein CASAPREGASTDMQYF.

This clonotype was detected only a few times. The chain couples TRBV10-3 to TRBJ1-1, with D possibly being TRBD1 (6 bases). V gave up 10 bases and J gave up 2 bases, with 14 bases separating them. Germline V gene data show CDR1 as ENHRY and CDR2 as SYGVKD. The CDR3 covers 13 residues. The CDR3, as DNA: TGTGCCAGCGGACAGTCGATAAACACTGAAGCTTTCTTT. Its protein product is CASGQSINTEAFF.

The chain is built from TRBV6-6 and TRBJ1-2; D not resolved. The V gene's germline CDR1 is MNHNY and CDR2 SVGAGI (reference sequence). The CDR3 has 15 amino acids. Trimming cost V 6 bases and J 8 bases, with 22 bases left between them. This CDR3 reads CASSQTGPSPFGYTF. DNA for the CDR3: TGTGCCAGCAGCCAGACCGGGCCTAGCCCTTTCGGCTACACCTTC.

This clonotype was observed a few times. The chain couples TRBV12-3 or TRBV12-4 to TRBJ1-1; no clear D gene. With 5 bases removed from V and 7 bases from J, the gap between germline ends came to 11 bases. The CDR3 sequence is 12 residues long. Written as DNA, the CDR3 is TGTGCCAGCAGTCTAGGACGGGTTGAAGCTTTCTTT. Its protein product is CASSLGRVEAFF.

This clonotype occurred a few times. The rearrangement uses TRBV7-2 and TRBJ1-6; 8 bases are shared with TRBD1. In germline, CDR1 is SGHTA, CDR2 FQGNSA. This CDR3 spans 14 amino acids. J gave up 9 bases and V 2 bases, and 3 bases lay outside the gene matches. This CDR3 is CASSLRQGASPLHF. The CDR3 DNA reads TGTGCCAGCAGCTTAAGGCAGGGGGCTTCACCCCTCCACTTT.

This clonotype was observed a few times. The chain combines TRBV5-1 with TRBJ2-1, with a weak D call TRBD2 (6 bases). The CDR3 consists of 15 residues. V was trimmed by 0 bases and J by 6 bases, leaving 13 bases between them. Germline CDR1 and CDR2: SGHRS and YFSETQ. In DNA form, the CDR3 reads TGCGCCAGCAGCTTGGGTAGCGGTGGGGCCAATGAGCAGTTCTTC. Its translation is CASSLGSGGANEQFF.

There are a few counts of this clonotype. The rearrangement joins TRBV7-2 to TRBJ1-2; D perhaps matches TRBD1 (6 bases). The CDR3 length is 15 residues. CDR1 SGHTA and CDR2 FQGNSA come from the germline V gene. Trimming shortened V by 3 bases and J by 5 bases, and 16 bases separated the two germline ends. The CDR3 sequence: CASSFTAGASYGYTF. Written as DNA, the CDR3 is TGTGCCAGCAGCTTCACTGCAGGGGCATCATATGGCTACACCTTC.

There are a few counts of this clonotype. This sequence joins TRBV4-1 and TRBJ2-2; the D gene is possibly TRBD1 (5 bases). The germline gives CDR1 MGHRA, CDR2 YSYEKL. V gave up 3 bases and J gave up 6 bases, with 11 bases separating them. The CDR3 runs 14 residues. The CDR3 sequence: CASSHDDRSGELFF. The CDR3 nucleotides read TGCGCCAGCAGCCATGATGACAGATCCGGGGAGCTGTTTTTT.

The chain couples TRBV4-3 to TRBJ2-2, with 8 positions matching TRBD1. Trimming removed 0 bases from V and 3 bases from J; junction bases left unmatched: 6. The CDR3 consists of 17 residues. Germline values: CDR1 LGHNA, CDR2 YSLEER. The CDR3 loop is CASSQDRSGGHTGELFF. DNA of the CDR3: TGCGCCAGCAGCCAAGATAGATCAGGGGGCCACACCGGGGAGCTGTTTTTT.

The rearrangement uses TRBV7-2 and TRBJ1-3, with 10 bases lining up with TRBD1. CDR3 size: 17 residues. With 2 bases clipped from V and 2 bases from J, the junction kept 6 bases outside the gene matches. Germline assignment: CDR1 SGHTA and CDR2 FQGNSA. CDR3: CASSLRQGARTGNTIYF. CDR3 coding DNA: TGTGCCAGCAGCTTACGACAGGGGGCGCGAACTGGAAACACCATATATTTT.

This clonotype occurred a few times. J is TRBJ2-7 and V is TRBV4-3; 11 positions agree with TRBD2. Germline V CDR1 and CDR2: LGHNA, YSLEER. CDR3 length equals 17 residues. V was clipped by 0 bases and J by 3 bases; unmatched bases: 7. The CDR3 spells CASSQDRASGGNYEQYF. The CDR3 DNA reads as TGCGCCAGCAGCCAAGATCGGGCTAGCGGGGGGAACTACGAGCAGTACTTC.

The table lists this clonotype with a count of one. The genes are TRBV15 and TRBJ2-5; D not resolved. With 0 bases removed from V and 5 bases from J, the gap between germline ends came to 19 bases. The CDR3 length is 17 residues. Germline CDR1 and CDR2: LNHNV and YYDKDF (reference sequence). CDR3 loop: CATSRDIGKSKGETQYF. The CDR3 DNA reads TGTGCCACCAGCAGAGATATAGGGAAATCGAAAGGGGAGACCCAGTACTTC.

CDR3 sequence: CASSVSDRGKAYEQYF. In DNA form, the CDR3 reads TGTGCCAGCAGCGTATCGGACAGGGGGAAGGCTTACGAGCAGTACTTC. V is TRBV9 and J is TRBJ2-7; 10 bases agree with TRBD1. V lost 1 base and J lost 4; bases outside the gene matches: 8. Germline CDR1 SGDLS, CDR2 YYNGEE. This CDR3 region has 16 residues.